A selection of T cell receptor beta chains follows, all from one sample in a study of vaccination effects on CD4 cells after COVID-19. Their recognized antigens are unknown. Profiling relied on immunoSEQ multiplex PCR, and the TCRdb table lists in-frame clones only, not all of them. The data hold 55,000 to 75,000 clones, with 65% to 85% observed a single time. Specimen: CD4+ T cells from PBMCs cultured with HCoV-NL63 spike peptides, collected before COVID-19 vaccination. Source of these receptors: a human donor who received a COVID-19 vaccine. Both conserved end residues are part of each CDR3. D genes are given only for firm matches. For some rows the clone size is stated as once, few or many, or as a class when expanded; others skip it.

clone_size	v_call	cdr3_length	j_call	d_call	cdr3_aa	cdr3_nt
.	TRBV6-6	16	TRBJ1-1	.	CASSYNRRGPNTEAFF	TGTGCCAGCAGTTATAATCGGCGGGGGCCGAACACTGAAGCTTTCTTT
once	TRBV19	13	TRBJ2-5	.	CASSMGHQETQYF	TGTGCCAGTAGTATGGGACATCAAGAGACCCAGTACTTC
.	TRBV7-9	15	TRBJ1-2	.	CASSLGGERGRGYTF	TGTGCCAGCAGCTTAGGGGGAGAAAGGGGCCGGGGCTACACCTTC
once	TRBV19	17	TRBJ1-5	TRBD1	CATKGQGASGGNQPQHF	TGTGCCACCAAGGGACAGGGGGCTTCCGGGGGCAATCAGCCCCAGCATTTT
.	TRBV7-9	14	TRBJ1-2	.	CASSLLNQGMGYTF	TGTGCCAGCAGCTTATTAAATCAGGGGATGGGCTACACCTTC
few	TRBV5-1	16	TRBJ1-1	.	CASSRGPETQNTEAFF	TGCGCCAGCAGCCGTGGCCCCGAGACCCAGAACACTGAAGCTTTCTTT
.	TRBV24-1	16	TRBJ2-5	TRBD2	CATSDAGTSSQETQYF	TGTGCCACCAGTGACGCCGGGACTAGCAGCCAAGAGACCCAGTACTTC
.	TRBV6-5	16	TRBJ1-5	.	CASSYRGPFSNQPQHF	TGTGCCAGCAGTTACCGGGGACCTTTTTCCAATCAGCCCCAGCATTTT
.	TRBV3-1/TRBV3-2	18	TRBJ1-3	TRBD1	CASSPTLGQARSGNTIYF	TGTGCCAGCAGCCCAACTTTGGGACAGGCCCGCTCTGGAAACACCATATATTTT
.	TRBV11-3	13	TRBJ1-1	.	CASSFGGNTEAFF	TGTGCCAGCAGCTTCGGAGGGAACACTGAAGCTTTCTTT
.	TRBV6-5	15	TRBJ2-2	TRBD1	CASSYRQGNTGELFF	TGTGCCAGCAGTTACCGACAGGGGAACACCGGGGAGCTGTTTTTT
.	TRBV19	14	TRBJ1-1	TRBD1	CASSYKTGRTEAFF	TGTGCCAGTAGTTATAAGACAGGGAGGACTGAAGCTTTCTTT
.	TRBV5-1	15	TRBJ2-3	.	CASSLVRASTDTQYF	TGCGCCAGCAGCTTGGTCAGGGCGAGCACAGATACGCAGTATTTT
.	TRBV7-9	14	TRBJ1-1	TRBD1	CASSPEPGQGTAFF	TGTGCCAGCAGCCCCGAGCCGGGACAGGGTACAGCTTTCTTT
.	TRBV6-5	13	TRBJ2-1	.	CASTQLAYNEQFF	TGTGCCAGCACCCAGTTGGCCTACAATGAGCAGTTCTTC
once	TRBV7-8	16	TRBJ1-2	TRBD1	CASSLTSGQGDYGYTF	TGTGCCAGCAGCTTAACTAGCGGACAGGGTGACTATGGCTACACCTTC
.	TRBV5-1	14	TRBJ2-3	.	CASSLAGSTDTQYF	TGCGCCAGCAGCTTGGCGGGTAGCACAGATACGCAGTATTTT
.	TRBV6-2/TRBV6-3	16	TRBJ1-2	.	CASSSLQRTDLYGYTF	TGTGCCAGCAGCTCACTACAGAGGACGGATCTCTATGGCTACACCTTC
.	TRBV7-8	15	TRBJ2-4	TRBD1	CASSFRTGESGAQYF	TGTGCCAGCAGCTTCCGGACAGGGGAATCGGGGGCTCAGTACTTC
few	TRBV19	16	TRBJ1-6	.	CASSILSGHGNSPLHF	TGTGCCAGTAGTATTCTTTCCGGACACGGCAATTCACCCCTCCACTTT
.	TRBV18	15	TRBJ2-1	TRBD1	CASSSSSGTVDEQFF	TGTGCCAGCTCATCTTCTTCCGGGACAGTGGATGAGCAGTTCTTC
.	TRBV5-1	18	TRBJ1-1	TRBD1	CASSSYQIDRGLDTEAFF	TGCGCCAGCAGCTCCTATCAAATTGACAGGGGATTGGACACTGAAGCTTTCTTT
.	TRBV6-5	15	TRBJ1-5	.	CASKGDFLGNQPQHF	TGTGCCAGCAAGGGGGATTTCCTGGGCAATCAGCCCCAGCATTTT
once	TRBV24-1	18	TRBJ2-3	.	CATSDDMSPTDSTDTQYF	TGTGCCACCAGTGATGACATGAGTCCGACTGATAGCACAGATACGCAGTATTTT
.	TRBV5-5	16	TRBJ1-6	.	CASSLTGTSTSSPLHF	TGTGCCAGCAGCTTAACCGGGACAAGCACAAGTTCACCCCTCCACTTT
few	TRBV11-2	11	TRBJ1-2	.	CASRSGNGYTF	TGTGCCAGCAGAAGTGGAAATGGCTACACCTTC
.	TRBV2	14	TRBJ1-5	.	CASRERRTDQPQHF	TGTGCCAGCAGGGAACGCCGGACAGATCAGCCCCAGCATTTT
.	TRBV5-1	17	TRBJ1-6	.	CASSLAGALDSNSPLHF	TGCGCCAGCAGCTTGGCGGGGGCCTTGGACAGCAATTCACCCCTCCACTTT
.	TRBV7-3	13	TRBJ2-5	.	CASSLVQQETQYF	TGTGCCAGCAGCTTAGTACAGCAAGAGACCCAGTACTTC
.	TRBV15	12	TRBJ1-5	.	CATGPYNQPQHF	TGTGCCACCGGGCCCTACAATCAGCCCCAGCATTTT
few	TRBV6-5	14	TRBJ2-1	.	CASHRDSQDNEQFF	TGTGCCAGCCACCGGGACTCCCAGGACAATGAGCAGTTCTTC
.	TRBV18	15	TRBJ1-2	.	CASSPVDISGYGYTF	TGTGCCAGCTCACCAGTTGACATCAGCGGCTATGGCTACACCTTC
few	TRBV3-1/TRBV3-2	15	TRBJ2-1	TRBD2	CASRSSLAGGNEQFF	TGTGCCAGCAGGTCCTCACTAGCGGGGGGGAACGAGCAGTTCTTC
.	TRBV29-1	15	TRBJ2-3	TRBD2	CSVVLLAGGPDTQYF	TGCAGCGTTGTGCTACTAGCGGGGGGGCCAGATACGCAGTATTTT
.	TRBV2	15	TRBJ1-6	.	CATNGQGTNNSPLHF	TGTGCCACTAACGGGCAGGGGACAAACAATTCACCCCTCCACTTT
few	TRBV3-1/TRBV3-2	14	TRBJ2-1	TRBD2	CASSQDWGGREQFF	TGTGCCAGCAGCCAAGATTGGGGGGGTAGGGAGCAGTTCTTC
.	TRBV5-1	16	TRBJ1-4	.	CASSLRRSGKNEKLFF	TGCGCCAGCAGCTTGCGGAGATCGGGGAAAAATGAAAAACTGTTTTTT
.	TRBV10-3	14	TRBJ1-1	.	CAIMSGVHGTEAFF	TGTGCCATCATGTCCGGGGTTCACGGGACTGAAGCTTTCTTT
.	TRBV24-1	13	TRBJ2-3	.	CATSEPTHLLQYF	TGTGCCACCAGTGAACCTACCCATCTCCTCCAGTATTTT
once	TRBV20-1	14	TRBJ2-3	TRBD2	CSASRLAGGDTQYF	TGCAGTGCTAGTCGTCTAGCGGGGGGGGATACGCAGTATTTT
.	TRBV18	17	TRBJ2-4	TRBD2	CASSRTSGGGTKNIQYF	TGTGCCAGCTCAAGGACTAGCGGGGGGGGAACCAAAAACATTCAGTACTTC
few	TRBV19	15	TRBJ2-2	TRBD2	CASTSSGTITGELFF	TGTGCCAGTACTTCTAGCGGAACAATCACCGGGGAGCTGTTTTTT
.	TRBV29-1	12	TRBJ2-5	.	CSVSRPGETQYF	TGCAGCGTGTCTCGCCCGGGAGAGACCCAGTACTTC
.	TRBV9	16	TRBJ1-1	.	CASSVAGVGTGTEAFF	TGTGCCAGCAGCGTAGCGGGGGTGGGGACGGGGACTGAAGCTTTCTTT
.	TRBV7-2	14	TRBJ1-4	.	CASSLAGGGEKLFF	TGTGCCAGCAGCTTAGCGGGGGGCGGTGAAAAACTGTTTTTT
.	TRBV5-6	15	TRBJ2-3	TRBD1	CASGGTGLGTDTQYF	TGTGCCAGCGGGGGGACAGGGCTTGGGACAGATACGCAGTATTTT
.	TRBV19	16	TRBJ2-5	TRBD1	CASSPGQGRRQETQYF	TGTGCCAGTAGTCCCGGACAGGGGCGGAGACAAGAGACCCAGTACTTC
.	TRBV19	15	TRBJ2-3	.	CASSWDPGSTDTQYF	TGTGCCAGTAGTTGGGACCCGGGGAGCACAGATACGCAGTATTTT
.	TRBV14	14	TRBJ2-2	.	CASSQARDGGELFF	TGTGCCAGCAGCCAAGCCAGGGACGGCGGGGAGCTGTTTTTT
.	TRBV27	17	TRBJ2-4	.	CASSPHWGIQAKNIQYF	TGTGCCAGCAGCCCTCACTGGGGCATCCAAGCCAAAAACATTCAGTACTTC
.	TRBV7-2	17	TRBJ2-5	TRBD2	CASSLAASGGRQETQYF	TGTGCCAGCAGCTTAGCGGCTAGCGGGGGCCGTCAAGAGACCCAGTACTTC
once	TRBV5-1	15	TRBJ1-6	.	CASSLGVRDNSPLHF	TGCGCCAGCAGCTTGGGGGTAAGGGATAATTCACCCCTCCACTTT
.	TRBV18	15	TRBJ2-3	.	CASSPRQVGTDTQYF	TGTGCCAGCTCGCCTCGGCAGGTCGGCACAGATACGCAGTATTTT
.	TRBV2	15	TRBJ2-5	TRBD2	CASSEGSGGAGTQYF	TGTGCCAGCAGTGAAGGCAGCGGGGGGGCCGGGACCCAGTACTTC
few	TRBV7-2	11	TRBJ2-5	.	CASSPQETQYF	TGTGCCAGCAGCCCCCAAGAGACCCAGTACTTC